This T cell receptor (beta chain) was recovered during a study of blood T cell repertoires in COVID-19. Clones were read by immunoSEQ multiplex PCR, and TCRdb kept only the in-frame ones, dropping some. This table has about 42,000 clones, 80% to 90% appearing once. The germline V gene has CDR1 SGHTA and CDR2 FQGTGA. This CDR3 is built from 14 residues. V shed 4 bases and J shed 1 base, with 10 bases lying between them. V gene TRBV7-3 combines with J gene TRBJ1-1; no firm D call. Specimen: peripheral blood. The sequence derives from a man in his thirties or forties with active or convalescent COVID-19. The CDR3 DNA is TGTGCCAGCAGCTCATCAGCAGGGAACACTGAAGCTTTCTTT. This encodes CASSSSAGNTEAFF.